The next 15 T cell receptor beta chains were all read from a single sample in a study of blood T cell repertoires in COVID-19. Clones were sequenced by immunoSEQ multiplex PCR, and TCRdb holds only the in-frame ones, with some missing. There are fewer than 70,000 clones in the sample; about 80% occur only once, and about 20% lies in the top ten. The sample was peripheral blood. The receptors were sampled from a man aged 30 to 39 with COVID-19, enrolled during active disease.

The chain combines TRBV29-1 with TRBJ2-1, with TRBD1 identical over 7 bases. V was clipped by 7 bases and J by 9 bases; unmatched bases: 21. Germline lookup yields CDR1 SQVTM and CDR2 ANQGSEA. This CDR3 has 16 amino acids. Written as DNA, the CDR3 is TGCAGCGCGCGTTACAGGGGAAGCAGCTTTGTGAGTGAGCAGTTCTTC. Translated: CSARYRGSSFVSEQFF.

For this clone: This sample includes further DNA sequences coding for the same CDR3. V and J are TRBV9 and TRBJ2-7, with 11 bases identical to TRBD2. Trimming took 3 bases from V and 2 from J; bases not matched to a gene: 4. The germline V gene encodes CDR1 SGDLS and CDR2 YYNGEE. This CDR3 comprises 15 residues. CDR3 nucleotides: TGTGCCAGCAGCGGGGGACTAGCGGAAACCTACGAGCAGTACTTC. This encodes CASSGGLAETYEQYF.

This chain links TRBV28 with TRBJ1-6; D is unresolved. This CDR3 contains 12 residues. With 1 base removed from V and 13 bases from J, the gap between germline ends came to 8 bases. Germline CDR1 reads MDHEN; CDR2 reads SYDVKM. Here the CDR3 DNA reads TGTGCCAGCAGTTTATCCCGGGATCCCCTCCACTTT. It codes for CASSLSRDPLHF.

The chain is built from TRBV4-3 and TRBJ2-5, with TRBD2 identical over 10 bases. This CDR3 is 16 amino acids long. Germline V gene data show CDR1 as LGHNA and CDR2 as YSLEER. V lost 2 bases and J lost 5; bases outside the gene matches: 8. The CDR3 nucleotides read TGCGCCAGCAGCCAAAGCCTAGCGGGGGAGGGGGAGACCCAGTACTTC. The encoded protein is CASSQSLAGEGETQYF.

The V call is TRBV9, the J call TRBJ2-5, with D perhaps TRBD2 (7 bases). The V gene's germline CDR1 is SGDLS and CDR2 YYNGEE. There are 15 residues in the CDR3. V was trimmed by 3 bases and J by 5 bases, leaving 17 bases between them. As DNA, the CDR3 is TGTGCCAGCAGCGCCGGGGAGGGGGTGGTTGAGACCCAGTACTTC. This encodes CASSAGEGVVETQYF.

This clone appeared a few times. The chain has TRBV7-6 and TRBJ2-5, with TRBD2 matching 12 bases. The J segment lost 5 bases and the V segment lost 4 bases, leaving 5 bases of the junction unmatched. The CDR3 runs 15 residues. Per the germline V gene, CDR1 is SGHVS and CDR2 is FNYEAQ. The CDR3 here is CASSSSGRADETQYF. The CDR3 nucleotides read TGTGCCAGCAGCTCTAGCGGGAGGGCAGACGAGACCCAGTACTTC.

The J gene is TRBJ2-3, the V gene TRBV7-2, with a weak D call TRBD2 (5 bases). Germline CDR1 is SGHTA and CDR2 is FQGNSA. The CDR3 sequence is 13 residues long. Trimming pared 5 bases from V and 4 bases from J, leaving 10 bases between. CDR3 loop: CASSIGVPDTQYF. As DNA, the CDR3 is TGTGCCAGCAGCATCGGGGTACCAGATACGCAGTATTTT.

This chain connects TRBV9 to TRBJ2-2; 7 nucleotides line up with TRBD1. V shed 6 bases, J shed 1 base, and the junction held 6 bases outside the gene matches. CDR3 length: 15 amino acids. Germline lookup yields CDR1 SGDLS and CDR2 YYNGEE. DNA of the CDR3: TGTGCCAGCACCGTGGGGACAGTGAACACCGGGGAGCTGTTTTTT. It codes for CASTVGTVNTGELFF.

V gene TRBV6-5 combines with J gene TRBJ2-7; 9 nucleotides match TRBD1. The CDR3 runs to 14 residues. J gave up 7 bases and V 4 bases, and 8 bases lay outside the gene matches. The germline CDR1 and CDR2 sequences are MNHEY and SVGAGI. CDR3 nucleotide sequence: TGTGCCAGCAGTTTACAGGGGGCCCCTAGAGAGCAGTACTTC. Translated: CASSLQGAPREQYF.

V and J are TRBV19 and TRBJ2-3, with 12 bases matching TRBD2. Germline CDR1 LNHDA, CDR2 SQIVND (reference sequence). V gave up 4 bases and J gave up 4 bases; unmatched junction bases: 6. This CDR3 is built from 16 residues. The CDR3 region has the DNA TGTGCCAGTAGTAAAACCACTAGCGGGGGGCCAGATACGCAGTATTTT. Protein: CASSKTTSGGPDTQYF. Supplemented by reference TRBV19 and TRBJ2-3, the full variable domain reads DGGITQSPKYLFRKEGQNVTLSCEQNLNHDAMYWYRQDPGQGLRLIYYSQIVNDFQKGDIAEGYSVSREKKESFPLTVTSAQKNPTAFYLCASSKTTSGGPDTQYFGPGTRLTVL.

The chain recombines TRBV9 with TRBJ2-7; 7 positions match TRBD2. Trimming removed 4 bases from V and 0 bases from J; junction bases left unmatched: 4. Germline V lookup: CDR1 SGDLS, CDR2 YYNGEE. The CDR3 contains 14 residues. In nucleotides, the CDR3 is TGTGCCAGCAGCAAGGGACTAAACTCCTACGAGCAGTACTTC. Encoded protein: CASSKGLNSYEQYF.

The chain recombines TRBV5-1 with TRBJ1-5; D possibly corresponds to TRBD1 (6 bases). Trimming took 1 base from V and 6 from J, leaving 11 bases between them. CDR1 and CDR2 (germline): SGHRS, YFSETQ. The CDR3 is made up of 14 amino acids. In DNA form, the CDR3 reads TGCGCCAGCAGCTTGTCAGGGGATGGTCAGCCCCAGCATTTT. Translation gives CASSLSGDGQPQHF.

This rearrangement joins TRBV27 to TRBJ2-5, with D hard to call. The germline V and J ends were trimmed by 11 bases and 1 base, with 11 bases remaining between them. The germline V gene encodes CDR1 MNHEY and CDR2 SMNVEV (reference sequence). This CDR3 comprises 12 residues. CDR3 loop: CASILSQETQYF. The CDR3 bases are TGTGCCTCTATCCTATCCCAAGAGACCCAGTACTTC.

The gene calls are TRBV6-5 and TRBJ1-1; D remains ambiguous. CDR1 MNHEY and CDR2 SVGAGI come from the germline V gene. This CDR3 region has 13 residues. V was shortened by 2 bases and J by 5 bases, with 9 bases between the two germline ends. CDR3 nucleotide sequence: TGTGCCAGCAGTTACGGCTCGGGAACTGAAGCTTTCTTT. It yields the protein CASSYGSGTEAFF.

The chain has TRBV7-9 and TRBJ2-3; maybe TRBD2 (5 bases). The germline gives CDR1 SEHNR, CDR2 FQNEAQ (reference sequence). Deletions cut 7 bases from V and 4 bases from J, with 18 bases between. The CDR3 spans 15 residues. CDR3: CASTQQTSEADTQYF. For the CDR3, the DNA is TGTGCCAGCACTCAACAAACGTCGGAGGCAGATACGCAGTATTTT.